The 27 T cell receptor beta chains listed next were all sequenced from one sample in a study of T cells after yellow fever vaccination. TCRdb re-called the 5' RACE reads through MiXCR, storing one row per CDR3 protein. Of 250,000 to 300,000 distinct CDR3 sequences in the sample, approximately 8% were seen once. The specimen comprised CD4+ T cells sorted from PBMCs, sampled 5 days after the yellow fever booster vaccination. The receptor set was obtained from a man between 18 and 29 years old who received the YFV17D yellow fever vaccine.

This clonotype was counted only a few times. The chain uses TRBV4-3 and TRBJ1-6; D remains unclear. Between the trimmed V and J ends, which lost 0 bases and 7 bases, there was a span of 10 bases. Germline V CDR1 and CDR2: LGHNA, YSLEER. The CDR3 has 15 amino acids. Here the CDR3 reads CASSQDRAANSPLHF. In nucleotides, the CDR3 is TGCGCCAGCAGCCAAGACCGGGCAGCCAATTCACCCCTCCACTTT.

Details on this clonotype: One junction end disagrees with the germline gene, perhaps due to a read error. The chain recombines TRBV5-1 with TRBJ2-7; D remains unclear. The CDR3 is made up of 15 amino acids. Germline CDR1 reads SGHRS; CDR2 reads YFSETQ. The CDR3 sequence: CDSSLGSYLRYEQYF. CDR3 nucleotide sequence: TGCGACAGCAGCTTGGGGTCTTACTTGCGCTACGAGCAGTACTTC.

This clonotype was detected many times. The rearrangement uses TRBV5-1 and TRBJ2-1, with 7 bases aligning to TRBD2. V trimming: 2 bases; J trimming: 9 bases; junction bases outside the gene matches: 8. CDR3 length: 14 residues. Germline V gene data show CDR1 as SGHRS and CDR2 as YFSETQ. CDR3 in amino acids: CASSFEGGRPEQFF. CDR3 DNA sequence: TGCGCCAGCAGCTTCGAGGGAGGGCGACCTGAGCAGTTCTTC.

The J gene is TRBJ1-1, the V gene TRBV6-5, with a possible D match to TRBD1 (5 bases). This CDR3 spans 13 amino acids. Trimming pared 0 bases from V and 10 bases from J, leaving 12 bases between. The V gene's germline CDR1 is MNHEY and CDR2 SVGAGI. The CDR3 nucleotides read TGTGCCAGCAGTTACTCTCAGGGTGGGGTAGCTTTCTTT. It codes for CASSYSQGGVAFF.

This clonotype was counted between two and nine times. The rearrangement uses TRBV27 and TRBJ1-6; the D is unclear. CDR1 and CDR2 (germline): MNHEY, SMNVEV (reference sequence). The CDR3 has 14 residues. Trimming removed 0 bases from V and 10 bases from J, with 10 bases in between. This chain's CDR3 is CASSLSERRSPLHF. The CDR3 DNA follows: TGTGCCAGCAGTTTATCAGAGCGGCGATCACCCCTCCACTTT.

Turning to this clonotype: This could be a read error, since a much larger clone is one nucleotide away. The rearrangement uses TRBV20-1 and TRBJ2-5; the match to TRBD2 covers 7 bases. The CDR3 spans 13 residues. The V gene's germline CDR1 is DFQATT and CDR2 SNEGSKA (reference sequence). With V trimmed by 4 bases and J by 5 bases, 7 bases remained unmatched. The DNA of the CDR3 is TGCAGTGCTAAGCGGGGCCAGAGGGAGACCCAGTACTTC. It encodes CSAKRGQRETQYF.

A few counts support this clonotype. This chain links TRBV7-3 with TRBJ2-3; no clear D gene. V lost 5 bases, J lost 0 bases, and 12 bases lay in between. This CDR3 spans 15 amino acids. Germline loops: CDR1 SGHTA, CDR2 FQGTGA. CDR3 nucleotide sequence: TGTGCCAGCAGCCCCGGGTTCTCTAGCACAGATACGCAGTATTTT. Its translation: CASSPGFSSTDTQYF.

This clonotype has just one count. This chain links TRBV14 with TRBJ2-2; D unresolved. V gave up 5 bases and J gave up 4 bases, with 8 bases separating them. The CDR3 totals 13 residues. Germline V lookup: CDR1 SGHDN, CDR2 FVKESK. CDR3 loop: CASSSFPTGELFF. CDR3 in DNA: TGTGCCAGCAGCTCCTTTCCCACCGGGGAGCTGTTTTTT.

The chain joins TRBV15 to TRBJ2-7; TRBD2 matches 10 bases. Unmatched junction bases numbered 2, after V lost 0 bases and J lost 3 bases. This CDR3 spans 15 amino acids. Germline V lookup: CDR1 LNHNV, CDR2 YYDKDF (reference sequence). CDR3 in amino acids: CATSRELAGFYEQYF. The CDR3 nucleotides read TGTGCCACCAGCAGAGAACTAGCGGGGTTCTACGAGCAGTACTTC.

In this sample, this clonotype turned up a few times. CDR3 bases: TGTGCCAGCAGCTGGCGGGGAGGCAGTACGAACACCGGGGAGCTGTTTTTT. Residues: CASSWRGGSTNTGELFF. J is TRBJ2-2 and V is TRBV7-3; tentatively, D is TRBD2 (6 bases). From germline, CDR1 is SGHTA and CDR2 FQGTGA. CDR3 size: 17 residues. The ends were cut back, 4 bases at V and 0 bases at J, with 15 bases in the middle.

V and J are TRBV18 and TRBJ1-5, with 8 bases aligning to TRBD1. This CDR3 region has 15 residues. The trim removed 3 bases at V and 7 bases at J, leaving 8 bases unmatched. The germline CDR1 and CDR2 sequences are KGHSH and LQKENI. This CDR3 reads CASSPPGQVRQPQHF. For the CDR3, the DNA is TGTGCCAGCTCACCCCCGGGACAGGTCAGGCAGCCCCAGCATTTT.

This clonotype was detected ten times or more. The chain couples TRBV7-2 to TRBJ2-2; a possible D gene is TRBD2 (6 bases). Trimming shortened V by 5 bases and J by 4 bases, and 17 bases separated the two germline ends. Germline V lookup: CDR1 SGHTA, CDR2 FQGNSA. This CDR3 is 16 amino acids long. The CDR3 DNA reads as TGTGCCAGCAGCCTGCGTTGGGGAGGTCTCACCGGGGAGCTGTTTTTT. Protein sequence: CASSLRWGGLTGELFF.

This clonotype was counted between two and nine times. The chain links TRBV29-1 to TRBJ2-7; D is undetermined. The CDR3 has 12 residues. Germline lookup yields CDR1 SQVTM and CDR2 ANQGSEA. V lost 4 bases and J 0 bases, leaving 7 bases between the germline ends. The CDR3 region is CSVGWSSYEQYV. DNA for the CDR3: TGCAGCGTTGGGTGGAGCTCCTACGAGCAGTACGTC.

The chain uses TRBV10-3 and TRBJ2-3; unclear D gene. The CDR3 is 15 residues long. Germline CDR1 and CDR2: ENHRY and SYGVKD. V was trimmed by 0 bases and J by 2 bases, leaving 9 bases between them. The CDR3 spells CAISESIGSTDTQYF. As DNA, the CDR3 is TGTGCCATCAGTGAGTCTATAGGTTCCACAGATACGCAGTATTTT.

The V call is TRBV18, the J call TRBJ2-7; perhaps TRBD1 as D (6 bases). V lost 5 bases, J lost 3 bases, and 14 bases lay in between. The CDR3 contains 14 residues. CDR1 is KGHSH, CDR2 LQKENI, per germline. The CDR3 bases are TGTGCCAGCTCAGTGCCGGGACACAGCTACGAGCAGTACTTC. Its protein is CASSVPGHSYEQYF.

This clonotype was detected ten times or more. CDR3 in DNA: TGTGCCAGCAGTTTAAGGTCAGGGTACCAAGAGACCCAGTACTTC. It translates to CASSLRSGYQETQYF. The chain links TRBV12-3 or TRBV12-4 to TRBJ2-5; D perhaps matches TRBD1 (5 bases). The CDR3 is made up of 15 amino acids. V lost 2 bases, J lost 0 bases, and 10 bases lay in between.

V and J are TRBV7-2 and TRBJ1-5; D gene unclear. CDR3 size: 15 residues. Trimming removed 3 bases from V and 0 bases from J, with 9 bases in between. Germline CDR1 reads SGHTA; CDR2 reads FQGNSA. The CDR3 DNA sequence: TGTGCCAGCAGCTTCTCTGGGGATAGCAATCAGCCCCAGCATTTT. It codes for CASSFSGDSNQPQHF.

In its sample, this clonotype was seen a few times. CDR3 in DNA: TGTGCCAGCAGCCCCCGAATAGGGCAGCTTGAAGCTTTCTTT. This translates into CASSPRIGQLEAFF. The chain joins TRBV11-2 to TRBJ1-1; D uncertain. This CDR3 has 14 residues. The ends were cut back, 5 bases at V and 7 bases at J, with 17 bases in the middle. The germline gives CDR1 SGHAT, CDR2 FQNNGV.

V usage is TRBV20-1 and J usage is TRBJ1-5; possibly TRBD1 for D (6 bases). This CDR3 contains 12 residues. CDR1 is DFQATT and CDR2 is SNEGSKA in the germline V gene (reference sequence). V shed 6 bases and J shed 5 bases, with 11 bases lying between them. The CDR3 loop reads CSAVRGDQPQHF. CDR3 DNA: TGCAGTGCCGTGAGGGGGGATCAGCCCCAGCATTTT.

This clonotype was found many times. CDR3 coding DNA: TGCGCCAGCAGCCGGCCAGACAGGGGAGATTCACCCCTCCACTTT. Amino acid sequence: CASSRPDRGDSPLHF. The chain recombines TRBV5-1 with TRBJ1-6; 8 positions agree with TRBD1. J was trimmed by 8 bases and V by 4 bases; bases with no gene match: 8. Germline CDR1 is SGHRS and CDR2 is YFSETQ. This CDR3 region has 15 residues.

This clonotype was detected only once. The chain is built from TRBV18 and TRBJ2-5; D is unclear. V was shortened by 0 bases and J by 2 bases, with 4 bases between the two germline ends. CDR1 and CDR2 (germline): KGHSH, LQKENI. The CDR3 totals 13 residues. The CDR3 protein is CASSPPDQETQYF. The CDR3 nucleotides are TGTGCCAGCTCACCACCGGATCAAGAGACCCAGTACTTC.

The genes are TRBV5-1 and TRBJ2-6, with D possibly matching TRBD2 (6 bases). Trimming stripped 0 bases from V and 1 base from J, with 8 bases between. The CDR3 totals 16 residues. Germline CDR1 reads SGHRS; CDR2 reads YFSETQ. CDR3 sequence reads: CASSLAGGSGANVLTF. CDR3 DNA sequence: TGCGCCAGCAGCTTGGCCGGGGGATCTGGGGCCAACGTCCTGACTTTC.

The sample holds a few counts of this clonotype. The chain employs TRBV19 and TRBJ2-7; TRBD1 matches at 8 bases. In germline, CDR1 is LNHDA, CDR2 SQIVND (reference sequence). The V and J ends lost 6 bases and 5 bases, in that order; junction bases with no gene match: 12. This CDR3 is built from 15 residues. The DNA of the CDR3 is TGTGCCAGTAGCACTCGGGACAGGTTTTCCCACGAGCAGTACTTC. Translating it yields CASSTRDRFSHEQYF.

This clonotype was seen at least ten times. This chain uses TRBV5-1 with TRBJ2-5; D ambiguous. Trimming stripped 4 bases from V and 1 base from J, with 14 bases between. CDR3 length: 15 amino acids. Germline CDR1 SGHRS, CDR2 YFSETQ. The CDR3 DNA follows: TGCGCCAGCAGCGCTGGCGCGGTTTTCCAAGAGACCCAGTACTTC. Amino acids: CASSAGAVFQETQYF.

This chain links TRBV10-3 with TRBJ1-1, with D possibly matching TRBD1 (5 bases). CDR3 size: 17 residues. The germline V and J ends were trimmed by 6 bases and 10 bases, with 30 bases remaining between them. CDR1 and CDR2 (germline): ENHRY, SYGVKD. The CDR3 protein is CAISRLPSGDRARGAFF. The CDR3 DNA reads TGTGCCATCAGCCGACTCCCCTCTGGGGACCGGGCCCGAGGAGCTTTCTTT.

In this sample, this clonotype turned up a few times. The CDR3 protein is CASSPPSRGTDTQYF. In nucleotides, the CDR3 is TGCGCCAGCAGCCCGCCTTCCCGAGGCACAGATACGCAGTATTTT. This chain joins TRBV5-1 and TRBJ2-3; no clear D gene. Germline loops: CDR1 SGHRS, CDR2 YFSETQ. The germline V and J ends were trimmed by 4 bases and 1 base, with 13 bases remaining between them. This CDR3 region has 15 residues.

The chain recombines TRBV7-7 with TRBJ2-3; D perhaps matches TRBD2 (5 bases). The germline V and J ends were trimmed by 5 bases and 0 bases, with 9 bases remaining between them. The CDR3 consists of 14 residues. The germline CDR1 and CDR2 sequences are SSHAT and FNYEAQ (reference sequence). CDR3 protein: CASSGGTSTDTQYF. Written as DNA, the CDR3 is TGTGCCAGCAGCGGAGGAACTAGCACAGATACGCAGTATTTT.